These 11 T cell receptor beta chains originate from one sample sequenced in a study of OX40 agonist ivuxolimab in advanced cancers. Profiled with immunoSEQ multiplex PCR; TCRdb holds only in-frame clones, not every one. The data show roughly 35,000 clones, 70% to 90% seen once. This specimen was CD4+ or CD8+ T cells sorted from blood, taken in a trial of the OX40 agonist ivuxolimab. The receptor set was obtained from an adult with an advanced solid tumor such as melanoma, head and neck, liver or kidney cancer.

The CDR3 protein is CASGRGDETQYF. The DNA of the CDR3 is TGTGCCAGCGGAAGGGGGGATGAGACCCAGTACTTC. This chain links TRBV5-6 with TRBJ2-5; tentatively, D is TRBD1 or TRBD2 (6 bases each). Germline CDR1 reads SGHDT; CDR2 reads YYEEEE. The CDR3 covers 12 residues. The V end was cut by 7 bases, the J end by 5 bases, with 12 bases between.

In nucleotides, the CDR3 is TGTGCCAGCAGCGAACAGGGGGCGGAGACCCAGTACTTC. Encoded protein: CASSEQGAETQYF. V is TRBV9 and J is TRBJ2-5; 9 bases map to TRBD1. With 3 bases clipped from V and 5 bases from J, the junction kept 2 bases outside the gene matches. CDR3 length: 13 amino acids. CDR1 is SGDLS and CDR2 is YYNGEE in the germline V gene.

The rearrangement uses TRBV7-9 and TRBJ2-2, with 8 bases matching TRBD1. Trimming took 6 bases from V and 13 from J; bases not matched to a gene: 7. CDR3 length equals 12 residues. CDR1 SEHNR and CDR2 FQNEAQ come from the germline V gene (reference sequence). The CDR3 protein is CASRRDRGVLFF. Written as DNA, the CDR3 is TGTGCCAGCAGACGCGACAGGGGTGTGCTGTTTTTT.

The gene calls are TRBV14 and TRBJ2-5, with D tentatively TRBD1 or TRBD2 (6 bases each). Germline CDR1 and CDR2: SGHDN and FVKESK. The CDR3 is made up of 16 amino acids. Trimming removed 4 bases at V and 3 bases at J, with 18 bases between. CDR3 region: CASSLGRWGAEETQYF. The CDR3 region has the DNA TGTGCCAGCAGCCTAGGCAGGTGGGGGGCAGAAGAGACCCAGTACTTC.

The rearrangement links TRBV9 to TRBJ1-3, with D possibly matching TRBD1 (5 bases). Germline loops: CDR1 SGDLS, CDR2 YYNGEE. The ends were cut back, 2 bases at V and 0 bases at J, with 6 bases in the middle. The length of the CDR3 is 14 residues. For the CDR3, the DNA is TGTGCCAGCAGCGTGGGGGACTCTGGAAACACCATATATTTT. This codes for CASSVGDSGNTIYF.

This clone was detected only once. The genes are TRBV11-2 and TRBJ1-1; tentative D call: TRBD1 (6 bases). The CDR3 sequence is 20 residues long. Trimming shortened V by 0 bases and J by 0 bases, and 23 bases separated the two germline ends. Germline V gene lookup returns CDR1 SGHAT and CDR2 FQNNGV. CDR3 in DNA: TGTGCCAGCAGCTTAGAGCTCCCGAGGGACACCTGGCGGATGAACACTGAAGCTTTCTTT. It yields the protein CASSLELPRDTWRMNTEAFF. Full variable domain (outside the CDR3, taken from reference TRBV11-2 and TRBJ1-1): EAGVAQSPRYKIIEKRQSVAFWCNPISGHATLYWYQQILGQGPKLLIQFQNNGVVDDSQLPKDRFSAERLKGVDSTLKIQPAKLEDSAVYLCASSLELPRDTWRMNTEAFFGQGTRLTVV.

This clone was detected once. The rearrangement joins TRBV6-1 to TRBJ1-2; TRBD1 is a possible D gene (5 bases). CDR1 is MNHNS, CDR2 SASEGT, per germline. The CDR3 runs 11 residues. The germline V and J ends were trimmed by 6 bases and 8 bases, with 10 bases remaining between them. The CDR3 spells CASRRGDGYTF. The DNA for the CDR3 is TGTGCCAGCAGGAGAGGGGACGGCTACACCTTC.

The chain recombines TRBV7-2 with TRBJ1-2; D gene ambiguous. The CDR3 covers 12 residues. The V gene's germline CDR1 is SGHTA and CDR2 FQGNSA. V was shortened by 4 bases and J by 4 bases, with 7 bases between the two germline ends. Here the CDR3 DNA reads TGTGCCAGCAGCTCGGACGGCTATGGCTACACCTTC. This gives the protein CASSSDGYGYTF.

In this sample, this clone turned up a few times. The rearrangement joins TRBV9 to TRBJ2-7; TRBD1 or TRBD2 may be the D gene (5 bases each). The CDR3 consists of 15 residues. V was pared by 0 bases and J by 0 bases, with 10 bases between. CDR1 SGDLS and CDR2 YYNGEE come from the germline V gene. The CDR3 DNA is TGTGCCAGCAGCGTAGAAGCAGGGAGCTCCTACGAGCAGTACTTC. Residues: CASSVEAGSSYEQYF.

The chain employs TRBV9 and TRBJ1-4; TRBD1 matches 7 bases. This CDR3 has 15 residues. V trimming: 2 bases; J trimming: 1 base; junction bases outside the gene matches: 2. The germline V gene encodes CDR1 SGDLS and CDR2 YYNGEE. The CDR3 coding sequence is TGTGCCAGCAGCGTCAGGACAGGAACTAATGAAAAACTGTTTTTT. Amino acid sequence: CASSVRTGTNEKLFF.

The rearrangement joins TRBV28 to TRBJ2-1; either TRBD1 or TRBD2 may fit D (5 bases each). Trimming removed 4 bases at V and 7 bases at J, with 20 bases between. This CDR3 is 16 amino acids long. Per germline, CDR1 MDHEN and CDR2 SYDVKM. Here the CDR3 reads CASSSASHGAGNEQFF. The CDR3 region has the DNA TGTGCCAGCAGTTCGGCTAGTCATGGGGCGGGTAATGAGCAGTTCTTC.